This entry lists 3 T cell receptor beta chains sequenced from one sample in a study of blood T cell repertoires in COVID-19 (dated by TCRdb to 2020 to 2022). Library construction relied on the immunoSEQ multiplex PCR assay. Here the immuneACCESS table is served through TCRdb, limited to in-frame sequences with V and J called. Missing clones are a known gap in these copies; in checked studies unresolved V genes cover under half, and the rest lacks a known reason. Here the sample has some 270,000 clones; approximately 86% occur a single time. The ten largest account for about 1% of the sample. Sequenced material: peripheral blood. All receptors come from a human donor with COVID-19, enrolled during active disease. The donor label of this sample is uncertain.

This chain connects TRBV6-5 to TRBJ1-4; no clear D gene. The CDR3 sequence is 15 residues long. V lost 2 bases, J lost 0 bases, and 7 bases lay in between. Germline loops: CDR1 MNHEY, CDR2 SVGAGI. The DNA of the CDR3 is TGTGCCAGCAGTTACAACCGGGCAACTAATGAAAAACTGTTTTTT. Translating it yields CASSYNRATNEKLFF.

V gene TRBV6-5 combines with J gene TRBJ2-7; D uncertain. The V end lost 6 bases, the J end lost 6 bases, and 9 bases lay between the germline ends. This CDR3 is built from 11 residues. Per germline, CDR1 MNHEY and CDR2 SVGAGI. The chain's CDR3 is CASRASLEQYF. The CDR3 DNA follows: TGTGCCAGCAGGGCATCCCTCGAGCAGTACTTC.

This clone appeared a few times. The V and J genes are TRBV29-1 and TRBJ2-7; 14 nucleotides line up with TRBD2. Germline-derived CDR1 and CDR2 are SQVTM and ANQGSEA. The ends lost 5 bases at V and 5 bases at J; junction bases unmatched: 5. The CDR3 has 14 amino acids. This CDR3 is CSVSGLAGGDEQYF. The CDR3 DNA is TGCAGCGTTTCTGGACTAGCGGGAGGAGACGAGCAGTACTTC.